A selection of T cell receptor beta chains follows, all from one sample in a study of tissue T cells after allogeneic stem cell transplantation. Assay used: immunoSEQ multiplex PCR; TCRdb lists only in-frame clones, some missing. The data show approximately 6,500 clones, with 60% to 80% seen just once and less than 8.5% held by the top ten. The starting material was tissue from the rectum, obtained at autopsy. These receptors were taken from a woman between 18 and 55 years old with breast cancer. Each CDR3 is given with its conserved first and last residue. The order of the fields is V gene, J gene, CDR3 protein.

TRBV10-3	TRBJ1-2	CAIGRDPRYGYTF
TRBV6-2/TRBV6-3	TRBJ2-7	CASSLGPPYEQYF
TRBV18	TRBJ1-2	CASSPLSDGNYGYTF
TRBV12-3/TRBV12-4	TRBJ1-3	CASSLGGFSIYF
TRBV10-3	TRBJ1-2	CATIPGTQNYGYTF
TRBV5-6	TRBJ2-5	CASSLDINSGGYGETQYF
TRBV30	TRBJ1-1	CAWSVGVLAEAFF
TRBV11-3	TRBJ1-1	CASSQRQGGKDEAFF
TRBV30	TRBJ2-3	CAWVAGGTDTQYF
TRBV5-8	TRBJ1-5	CASSLRLGDQPQHF